The T cell receptor (beta chain) described here comes from a study of cytomegalovirus exposure and HLA in healthy donors. As to this clone: Its cognate antigen is unknown.

The CDR3 spans 12 residues. CDR1 is MNHNY and CDR2 is SVGAGI in the germline V gene (reference sequence). Trimming removed 6 bases at V and 1 base at J, with 5 bases between. This PCR relied on a set of 60 Vbeta primers and 13 Jbeta primers. This table comes from immunoSEQ multiplex PCR, and its TCRdb copy is limited to in-frame clones, with some not included. The profile shows 110,000 to 150,000 clones, less than 85% of them singletons. The study, taken as a whole, reports: There were under 200 TCR beta chains listed as cytomegalovirus-associated. Common viral pathogens seemed, in a later analysis, to connect with several of the most significant clusters. In vitro checks showed that a few CMV-associated chains really do target CMV antigens.

The V call is TRBV6-6, the J call TRBJ2-3; D uncertain. The receptor was isolated from a man aged 35 to 55 in good health and CMV-seropositive. The specimen was PBMCs. CDR3 DNA: TGTGCCAGCAGCCTAGGCACAGATACGCAGTATTTT. Protein sequence: CASSLGTDTQYF.